A single sample gave rise to the 27 T cell receptor beta chains below, sequenced in a study of human T cells and chemical hapten exposure. The time point: patch test 2, 6 weeks after DPC sensitization. The treatment here: therapeutic diphenylcyclopropenone sensitization with weekly scalp DPC. TCRdb recomputed calls from the RACE reads with MiXCR, one row per CDR3 protein. The sample holds 35,000 to 45,000 distinct CDR3 sequences, more than 8.5% seen once. The material sequenced was whole blood, taken in connection with sensitization to the hapten diphenylcyclopropenone (DPC). These receptors were taken from a woman aged 40 to 50 with alopecia areata. Some clones in this sample may be carry-over from other donors' samples.

Many counts were recorded for this clonotype. The J gene is TRBJ2-7, the V gene TRBV27, with a tentative D call TRBD2 (6 bases). Germline assignment: CDR1 MNHEY and CDR2 SMNVEV (reference sequence). The CDR3 extends over 15 amino acids. The V gene lost 4 bases and the J gene lost 3 bases, with 16 bases spanning the gap. In DNA form, the CDR3 reads TGTGCCAGCAGTTGGTCGGCGGGGCCCGACTACGAGCAGTACTTC. Translation gives CASSWSAGPDYEQYF.

This clonotype was seen repeatedly, ten times or more. The chain joins TRBV12-3 or TRBV12-4 to TRBJ1-1, with TRBD1 matching 7 bases. This CDR3 has 15 amino acids. Trimming removed 3 bases from V and 6 bases from J; junction bases left unmatched: 10. This CDR3 reads CASSFDRQGVAEAFF. For the CDR3, the DNA is TGTGCCAGCAGTTTCGATCGGCAGGGGGTGGCTGAAGCTTTCTTT.

This clonotype was seen at least ten times. The chain recombines TRBV7-9 with TRBJ1-4; maybe TRBD1 (6 bases). The CDR3 length is 13 residues. Germline V gives CDR1 SEHNR, CDR2 FQNEAQ (reference sequence). Trimming stripped 8 bases from V and 8 bases from J, with 15 bases between. The CDR3 sequence: CASHRAKGEKLFF. The CDR3 nucleotides are TGTGCCAGCCACAGGGCTAAAGGGGAAAAACTGTTTTTT.

The V and J genes are TRBV5-1 and TRBJ2-1; tentatively, D is TRBD2 (5 bases). V lost 1 base to trimming and J lost 0 bases, with 14 bases between them. Looked up from germline, CDR1 is SGHRS and CDR2 is YFSETQ. This CDR3 is built from 17 residues. CDR3 amino acids: CASSLQGRRSSYNEQFF. The CDR3 DNA reads as TGCGCCAGCAGCTTGCAAGGGCGGAGGAGCTCCTACAATGAGCAGTTCTTC. The entire variable domain, with the rest obtained from reference TRBV5-1 and TRBJ2-1, is as follows: KAGVTQTPRYLIKTRGQQVTLSCSPISGHRSVSWYQQTPGQGLQFLFEYFSETQRNKGNFPGRFSGRQFSNSRSEMNVSTLELGDSALYLCASSLQGRRSSYNEQFFGPGTRLTVL.

This clonotype was counted ten times or more. This chain connects TRBV29-1 to TRBJ1-2, with 9 bases that match TRBD1. Germline lookup yields CDR1 SQVTM and CDR2 ANQGSEA. After removal of 6 bases from V and 3 bases from J, the junction contained 5 bases not matched to a gene. There are 13 residues in the CDR3. The CDR3 loop reads CSVGGQGHYGYTF. The CDR3 region has the DNA TGCAGCGTGGGGGGACAGGGCCACTATGGCTACACCTTC.

Only a few counts were recorded for this clonotype. The CDR3 sequence is CASSRSSYNEQFF. The CDR3 nucleotides read TGTGCCAGCAGCAGGAGTTCCTACAATGAGCAGTTCTTC. The chain is built from TRBV7-2 and TRBJ2-1; D not certain. The germline V gene has CDR1 SGHTA and CDR2 FQGNSA. The CDR3 length is 13 residues. V was clipped by 5 bases and J by 1 base, with 6 bases between them.

In its sample, this clonotype was seen a few times. V gene TRBV4-3 combines with J gene TRBJ2-4, with 14 nucleotides matching TRBD2. Germline V gives CDR1 LGHNA, CDR2 YSLEER. This CDR3 spans 16 amino acids. The junction had 1 base not matched to a gene; V was cut back by 0 bases and J by 6 bases. The chain's CDR3 is CASSQETSGGANIQYF. The CDR3, as DNA: TGCGCCAGCAGCCAAGAGACTAGCGGGGGGGCAAACATTCAGTACTTC.

This clonotype occurred many times. This chain joins TRBV5-1 and TRBJ1-6; D uncertain. Germline-derived CDR1 and CDR2 are SGHRS and YFSETQ. Trimming left V 0 bases short and J 7 bases short, with 8 bases between. The CDR3 spans 14 residues. The CDR3: CASSLGSQNSPLHF. The CDR3 nucleotides are TGCGCCAGCAGCTTGGGGAGTCAGAATTCACCCCTCCACTTT.

This clonotype has a count of ten or more. The chain couples TRBV28 to TRBJ1-2; tentative D call: TRBD1 (6 bases). Germline CDR1 MDHEN, CDR2 SYDVKM. Between the trimmed V and J ends, which lost 5 bases and 4 bases, there was a span of 20 bases. This CDR3 comprises 16 residues. The CDR3 DNA reads TGTGCCAGCAGTCCAGACCGGGGGCGCCTTTTCTATGGCTACACCTTC. Translation: CASSPDRGRLFYGYTF.

The table lists this clonotype with many counts. The junction differs from germline at one of its ends, possibly a read error. The chain employs TRBV2 and TRBJ2-5, with 8 bases identical to TRBD1. The CDR3 has 13 amino acids. Germline values: CDR1 SNHLY, CDR2 FYNNEI. In nucleotides, the CDR3 is TGTGCTAGCATGGGACAGGATAGTGAGACCCAGTACTTC. This translates into CASMGQDSETQYF.

This clonotype came up many times. The chain is built from TRBV19 and TRBJ2-3; the match to TRBD2 covers 11 bases. The V and J ends lost 7 bases and 4 bases, in that order; junction bases with no gene match: 10. Germline CDR1 and CDR2: LNHDA and SQIVND (reference sequence). This CDR3 region has 16 residues. CDR3 nucleotides: TGTGCCAGTAACCTAGGACTAGCGGGTTTCGCAGATACGCAGTATTTT. Protein product: CASNLGLAGFADTQYF.

This clonotype occurred many times. This sequence joins TRBV12-3 or TRBV12-4 and TRBJ2-3; no definite D call. The CDR3 consists of 12 residues. Trimming removed 2 bases at V and 10 bases at J, with 10 bases between. The CDR3 loop is CASSLPRSPQYF. In DNA form, the CDR3 reads TGTGCCAGCAGTTTACCGAGGAGCCCGCAGTATTTT.

The CDR3 DNA sequence: TGCGCCAGCGGCACTAACTATGGCTACACCTTC. It encodes CASGTNYGYTF. The rearrangement links TRBV5-1 to TRBJ1-2; D remains unclear. In germline, CDR1 is SGHRS, CDR2 YFSETQ. Trimming shortened V by 7 bases and J by 0 bases, and 4 bases separated the two germline ends. There are 11 residues in the CDR3.

This clonotype has a count of ten or more. The chain carries TRBV4-1 and TRBJ2-7; D unresolved. CDR1 MGHRA and CDR2 YSYEKL come from the germline V gene. CDR3 length equals 14 residues. V was shortened by 1 base and J by 3 bases, with 10 bases between the two germline ends. This chain's CDR3 is CASSQVKGNYEQYF. The CDR3 bases are TGCGCCAGCAGCCAAGTTAAGGGAAACTACGAGCAGTACTTC.

This chain links TRBV28 with TRBJ2-1; D possibly uses TRBD1 or TRBD2 (6 bases each). V was shortened by 3 bases and J by 9 bases, with 15 bases between the two germline ends. Germline V gene data show CDR1 as MDHEN and CDR2 as SYDVKM. The CDR3 sequence is 14 residues long. DNA of the CDR3: TGTGCCAGCAGTTTCCATCGGGGGCTGGGTGAGCAGTTCTTC. This gives the protein CASSFHRGLGEQFF.

This clonotype appeared many times. The V and J genes are TRBV3-2 and TRBJ1-1; TRBD1 was called by the table and not checked on the DNA. TRBV3-2 constitutes a pseudogene. The CDR3 is 15 amino acids. This chain's CDR3 is CASSQETGPNTEAFF. The CDR3 nucleotides are TGTGCCAGCAGCCAAGAGACAGGGCCGAACACTGAAGCTTTCTTT.

The table lists this clonotype with a few counts. The CDR3 loop reads CASSPLGSRNNQPQHF. The CDR3 DNA sequence: TGTGCCAGCAGTCCCCTAGGTTCGAGAAACAATCAGCCCCAGCATTTT. V gene TRBV6-5 combines with J gene TRBJ1-5; D not certain. CDR1 MNHEY and CDR2 SVGAGI come from the germline V gene. Trimming stripped 5 bases from V and 3 bases from J, with 17 bases between. This CDR3 contains 16 residues.

The table lists this clonotype with a few counts. This chain uses TRBV5-1 with TRBJ1-1; D unresolved. V dropped 2 bases and J dropped 1 base, with 9 bases sitting between them. The CDR3 runs to 14 residues. CDR1 is SGHRS and CDR2 is YFSETQ in the germline V gene. This chain's CDR3 is CASSFDSGNTEAFF. CDR3 DNA sequence: TGCGCCAGCAGCTTTGACTCCGGGAACACTGAAGCTTTCTTT. Together with reference TRBV5-1 and TRBJ1-1, the CDR3 gives the full variable domain: KAGVTQTPRYLIKTRGQQVTLSCSPISGHRSVSWYQQTPGQGLQFLFEYFSETQRNKGNFPGRFSGRQFSNSRSEMNVSTLELGDSALYLCASSFDSGNTEAFFGQGTRLTVV.

At least ten counts were recorded for this clonotype. The rearrangement joins TRBV9 to TRBJ1-1; perhaps TRBD1 as D (6 bases). The CDR3 totals 13 residues. Germline lookup yields CDR1 SGDLS and CDR2 YYNGEE. With 3 bases removed from V and 5 bases from J, the gap between germline ends came to 11 bases. In nucleotides, the CDR3 is TGTGCCAGCAGCGCCACAGGGAGGACTGAAGCTTTCTTT. Amino acids: CASSATGRTEAFF. Filled out from reference TRBV9 and TRBJ1-1, the complete variable domain reads DSGVTQTPKHLITATGQRVTLRCSPRSGDLSVYWYQQSLDQGLQFLIQYYNGEERAKGNILERFSAQQFPDLHSELNLSSLELGDSALYFCASSATGRTEAFFGQGTRLTVV.

Worth noting for this clonotype: This may arise from a read error, as a much more abundant clone is one base away. The V and J genes are TRBV19 and TRBJ2-7; the D gene is possibly TRBD2 (6 bases). The CDR3 loop spans 12 amino acids. Germline CDR1 reads LNHDA; CDR2 reads SQIVND (reference sequence). The CDR3 sequence is CVSRRGDNEQYF. The DNA of the CDR3 is TGTGTCAGTAGGAGGGGCGACAACGAGCAGTACTTC.

The gene calls are TRBV7-2 and TRBJ2-2, with 7 bases lining up with TRBD1. CDR3 length: 15 residues. The germline gives CDR1 SGHTA, CDR2 FQGNSA. V lost 1 base to trimming and J lost 4 bases; unmatched junction nucleotides: 3. In nucleotides, the CDR3 is TGTGCCAGCAGCTTAGTGAACAGGGGCACCGGGGAGCTGTTTTTT. Translation: CASSLVNRGTGELFF.

This clonotype is medium-sized in the sample. The chain links TRBV28 to TRBJ2-5; the match to TRBD2 covers 7 bases. CDR1 and CDR2 from the germline V gene are MDHEN and SYDVKM. V lost 5 bases and J lost 2; bases outside the gene matches: 8. The CDR3 contains 15 residues. The CDR3 DNA follows: TGTGCCAGCAGTAGCTGGACTAGTCTACAAGAGACCCAGTACTTC. It is translated as CASSSWTSLQETQYF.

This clonotype was counted at least ten times. The chain couples TRBV18 to TRBJ2-1, with D perhaps TRBD2 (6 bases). This CDR3 is built from 12 residues. Germline-derived CDR1 and CDR2 are KGHSH and LQKENI. Trimming left V 3 bases short and J 11 bases short, with 11 bases between. CDR3: CASSPGEAKQFF. CDR3 sequence (DNA): TGTGCCAGCTCACCCGGGGAGGCGAAGCAGTTCTTC.

Only a few counts were recorded for this clonotype. This rearrangement joins TRBV12-3 or TRBV12-4 to TRBJ1-3; D gene unclear. The CDR3 loop spans 19 amino acids. With 3 bases removed from V and 0 bases from J, the gap between germline ends came to 21 bases. CDR3 nucleotides: TGTGCCAGCAGTTTCTTATCGGGCGGTAGGACGGGCTCTGGAAACACCATATATTTT. It translates to CASSFLSGGRTGSGNTIYF.

Comment on this clonotype: A read error may explain this, as a much larger clone is one base away. The chain is built from TRBV11-3 and TRBJ2-3; D might be TRBD2 (7 bases). Germline CDR1 SGHNT, CDR2 YENEEA. The V end lost 8 bases, the J end lost 4 bases, and 13 bases lay between the germline ends. The CDR3 length is 13 residues. CDR3 amino acids: CASGGAGSDTQYF. CDR3 nucleotide sequence: TGTGCCAGCGGGGGGGCCGGTTCAGATACGCAGTATTTT. Full variable domain (missing parts from reference TRBV11-3 and TRBJ2-3): EAGVVQSPRYKIIEKKQPVAFWCNPISGHNTLYWYLQNLGQGPELLIRYENEEAVDDSQLPKDRFSAERLKGVDSTLKIQPAELGDSAVYLCASGGAGSDTQYFGPGTRLTVL.

There are many counts of this clonotype. The genes are TRBV12-5 and TRBJ1-1, with D possibly being TRBD1 (5 bases). The CDR3 has 12 residues. V lost 2 bases, J lost 7 bases, and 8 bases lay in between. Germline CDR1 and CDR2: LGHNT and FRNRAP. The CDR3 nucleotides are TGTGCTAGTGGTTTGTGGGGCGGTGAAGCTTTCTTT. This gives the protein CASGLWGGEAFF.

Concerning this clonotype itself: Given a much more abundant clone one base away, this may be a read error. The rearrangement joins TRBV6-1 to TRBJ1-4; D call uncertain. The CDR3 totals 12 residues. V shed 7 bases and J shed 8 bases, with 11 bases lying between them. Germline CDR1 and CDR2: MNHNS and SASEGT. CDR3 coding DNA: TGTGCCAGCAAAGCAGTCCAGGAAAAACTGTTTTTT. As protein: CASKAVQEKLFF.